The 8 T cell receptor beta chains in this list originate from one sample, sequenced in a study of blood T cell repertoires in COVID-19. TCRdb's copy holds only in-frame clones and misses some; the assay was immunoSEQ multiplex PCR. In the table there are approximately 160,000 clones, under 90% of which are singletons. Sequenced: peripheral blood. The receptors were sampled from an elderly woman with acute or convalescent COVID-19.

The chain recombines TRBV7-2 with TRBJ2-1, with a tentative D call TRBD2 (6 bases). Trimming took 1 base from V and 9 from J, leaving 10 bases between them. Germline CDR1 is SGHTA and CDR2 is FQGNSA. The CDR3 loop spans 13 amino acids. The CDR3 spells CASSLGEVGEQFF. CDR3 bases: TGTGCCAGCAGCTTAGGGGAGGTAGGTGAGCAGTTCTTC.

The chain couples TRBV7-8 to TRBJ2-7, with 8 bases that match TRBD1. Germline CDR1 is SGHVS and CDR2 is FQNEAQ. Trimming cost V 5 bases and J 5 bases; bases outside gene matches: 2. The CDR3 spans 12 residues. CDR3 nucleotides: TGTGCCAGCAGCAGGGACAGGAACGAGCAGTACTTC. Its protein is CASSRDRNEQYF.

The J gene is TRBJ1-5, the V gene TRBV10-3; D ambiguous. The CDR3 length is 13 residues. Germline V gene sequence: CDR1 ENHRY, CDR2 SYGVKD. Trimming left V 6 bases short and J 0 bases short, with 6 bases between. The CDR3 region is CAIRADSNQPQHF. The CDR3, as DNA: TGTGCCATCAGAGCCGATAGCAATCAGCCCCAGCATTTT.

The chain recombines TRBV5-1 with TRBJ2-7; 11 bases match TRBD2. V lost 7 bases, J lost 3 bases, and 6 bases stayed unmatched. The CDR3 contains 14 residues. Per the germline V gene, CDR1 is SGHRS and CDR2 is YFSETQ. The CDR3 nucleotides read TGCGCCAGCCGTCTAGCGGGGGGTAACTACGAGCAGTACTTC. It translates to CASRLAGGNYEQYF.

V usage is TRBV19 and J usage is TRBJ1-2, with D perhaps matching TRBD1 (6 bases). This CDR3 is 13 amino acids long. V was trimmed by 8 bases and J by 2 bases, leaving 12 bases between them. The germline V gene encodes CDR1 LNHDA and CDR2 SQIVND (reference sequence). CDR3 in amino acids: CASVDRRNYGYTF. The CDR3 nucleotides read TGTGCCAGTGTCGACAGGAGAAACTATGGCTACACCTTC.

The chain recombines TRBV29-1 with TRBJ1-1, with D perhaps matching TRBD1 (5 bases). Germline V CDR1 and CDR2: SQVTM, ANQGSEA. The CDR3 spans 12 residues. Trimming shortened V by 6 bases and J by 8 bases, and 16 bases separated the two germline ends. For the CDR3, the DNA is TGCAGCGTGAAACAGGTTACGCGGGAAGCTTTCTTT. This gives the protein CSVKQVTREAFF. Complete variable domain (other parts from reference TRBV29-1 and TRBJ1-1): SAVISQKPSRDICQRGTSLTIQCQVDSQVTMMFWYRQQPGQSLTLIATANQGSEATYESGFVIDKFPISRPNLTFSTLTVSNMSPEDSSIYLCSVKQVTREAFFGQGTRLTVV.

The chain uses TRBV19 and TRBJ2-7; D possibly corresponds to TRBD2 (5 bases). The V gene lost 5 bases and the J gene lost 4 bases, with 12 bases spanning the gap. Germline assignment: CDR1 LNHDA and CDR2 SQIVND (reference sequence). The CDR3 is 13 amino acids. CDR3 protein: CASSLNGLYEQYF. The CDR3 bases are TGTGCCAGTAGTCTCAATGGACTGTACGAGCAGTACTTC.

This clone was counted once. The chain has TRBV11-2 and TRBJ2-5; 9 bases are a match to TRBD1. Per germline, CDR1 SGHAT and CDR2 FQNNGV. The CDR3 covers 15 residues. With 2 bases clipped from V and 4 bases from J, the junction kept 5 bases outside the gene matches. The CDR3 nucleotides are TGTGCCAGCAGCTTAAAGTCGGGACAGGGAGAGACCCAGTACTTC. It is translated as CASSLKSGQGETQYF.